The sequence of this T cell receptor (beta chain) was determined in a study of tumor-infiltrating lymphocytes in oesophageal squamous cell carcinoma. TCRdb itself ran the PCR reads through MiXCR, one entry per CDR3 protein. This repertoire shows roughly 20,000 distinct CDR3 sequences, around two fifths found once; its top ten account for about 7%. CDR1 is DFQATT and CDR2 is SNEGSKA in the germline V gene (reference sequence). Trimming took 0 bases from V and 9 from J, leaving 12 bases between them. This CDR3 comprises 14 residues. The material sequenced was blood. The sequence was collected from a male donor with esophageal squamous cell carcinoma. The V gene is TRBV20-1, the J gene TRBJ1-6, with a possible D match to TRBD1 (5 bases). This CDR3 reads CSARDQGNGSPLHF. The CDR3 DNA follows: TGCAGTGCTAGAGATCAGGGAAACGGTTCACCCCTCCACTTT.